The source of this T cell receptor (beta chain) is a study of blood T cell repertoires in COVID-19. At the level of the study: COVID-19 samples from acute and convalescent phases originated in the United States, Italy and Spain.

This clone appeared many times. The repertoire was sequenced with immunoSEQ multiplex PCR; TCRdb's copy has only in-frame clones and lacks some. The data show fewer than 65,000 clones, with around 80% seen just once and more than 10% held by the top ten. Germline-derived CDR1 and CDR2 are SGHAT and FQNNGV. Between the trimmed V and J ends, which lost 3 bases and 7 bases, there was a span of 13 bases. The CDR3 sequence is 15 residues long. Sequencing input: peripheral blood. This TCR derives from a human donor in a cohort sampled during active COVID-19. The chain joins TRBV11-2 to TRBJ1-6; no clear D. CDR3 DNA sequence: TGTGCCAGCAGCTTGGAGCCGGACTTCAATTCACCCCTCCACTTT. Protein product: CASSLEPDFNSPLHF.